Listed below are T cell receptor beta chains from one sample, sequenced in a study of T-cell memory formation after mild COVID-19. From the 5' RACE reads, TCRdb called clonotypes with MiXCR, one entry per CDR3 protein. The table records about 440,000 distinct CDR3 sequences, 20% of them present only once. Input material: PBMCs or a T cell subset sorted from them (not recorded which). These receptors all stem from an adult woman who had mild COVID-19 (a few samples of this study predate the infection). Cell type and time point are not known. CDR3s include the opening cysteine and the closing phenylalanine or tryptophan. A D gene is named only where the DNA matches it firmly. Clone size is shown for a subset of rows, as once, few, many or a class of expanded clone.

J: TRBJ2-6
D: .
length: 15
size: few
V: TRBV6-2/TRBV6-3
CDR3: CASSYDGSGANVLTF
DNA: TGTGCCAGCAGTTACGACGGGTCTGGGGCCAACGTCCTGACTTTC

J: TRBJ2-7
D: TRBD2
length: 16
size: .
V: TRBV20-1
CDR3: CSARDQRAGGSYEQYF
DNA: TGCAGTGCTAGAGATCAAAGAGCGGGAGGATCCTACGAGCAGTACTTC

J: TRBJ2-5
D: .
length: 13
size: few
V: TRBV20-1
CDR3: CSGVSSAQETQYF
DNA: TGCAGCGGAGTTAGTAGCGCCCAAGAGACCCAGTACTTC

J: TRBJ1-1
D: .
length: 14
size: few
V: TRBV20-1
CDR3: CSASVAGMNTEAFF
DNA: TGCAGTGCTAGCGTGGCGGGCATGAACACTGAAGCTTTCTTT

J: TRBJ2-3
D: TRBD1
length: 16
size: few
V: TRBV4-2
CDR3: CASSHSTGTGSDTQYF
DNA: TGTGCCAGCAGCCACTCTACCGGGACAGGGTCGGATACGCAGTATTTT

J: TRBJ1-1
D: .
length: 12
size: .
V: TRBV20-1
CDR3: CSAEGQGTEAFF
DNA: TGCAGTGCTGAGGGGCAGGGGACTGAAGCTTTCTTT

J: TRBJ2-5
D: TRBD2
length: 11
size: .
V: TRBV30
CDR3: CAFTSGETQYF
DNA: TGTGCCTTCACTAGCGGAGAGACCCAGTACTTC

J: TRBJ1-1
D: TRBD1
length: 11
size: few
V: TRBV12-3/TRBV12-4
CDR3: CASSWGQEAFF
DNA: TGTGCCAGCAGTTGGGGACAGGAAGCTTTCTTT

J: TRBJ1-1
D: .
length: 17
size: few
V: TRBV5-1
CDR3: CASSPGDVYEMNTEAFF
DNA: TGCGCCAGCAGCCCCGGGGACGTATATGAAATGAACACTGAAGCTTTCTTT

J: TRBJ1-5
D: .
length: 13
size: .
V: TRBV30
CDR3: CAWSMRGDQPQHF
DNA: TGTGCCTGGAGTATGAGGGGGGATCAGCCCCAGCATTTT

J: TRBJ2-5
D: TRBD2
length: 17
size: .
V: TRBV27
CDR3: CASSPRGTSYPQETQYF
DNA: TGTGCCAGCAGTCCTCGCGGGACTAGCTATCCCCAAGAGACCCAGTACTTC

J: TRBJ2-1
D: .
length: 15
size: few
V: TRBV6-2/TRBV6-3
CDR3: CASSYQPPTSYEQFF
DNA: TGTGCCAGCAGTTACCAGCCCCCCACTAGCTATGAGCAGTTCTTC

J: TRBJ2-5
D: .
length: 17
size: .
V: TRBV11-2
CDR3: CASSLASGAHQQETQYF
DNA: TGTGCCAGCAGCTTAGCGTCCGGGGCTCACCAACAAGAGACCCAGTACTTC

J: TRBJ1-1
D: .
length: 15
size: .
V: TRBV6-2/TRBV6-3
CDR3: CASSYWGTGNTEAFF
DNA: TGTGCCAGCAGTTACTGGGGGACGGGGAACACTGAAGCTTTCTTT

J: TRBJ2-3
D: TRBD2
length: 16
size: .
V: TRBV7-9
CDR3: CASSPPGGWGTDTQYF
DNA: TGTGCCAGCAGCCCACCGGGGGGATGGGGCACAGATACGCAGTATTTT

J: TRBJ2-1
D: .
length: 15
size: few
V: TRBV15
CDR3: CATSSHSGFYNEQFF
DNA: TGTGCCACCAGCAGTCATAGCGGATTCTACAATGAGCAGTTCTTC

J: TRBJ2-7
D: .
length: 13
size: .
V: TRBV5-6
CDR3: CASSDGVVYEQYF
DNA: TGTGCCAGCAGCGACGGGGTGGTCTACGAGCAGTACTTC

J: TRBJ1-3
D: .
length: 14
size: few
V: TRBV5-6
CDR3: CASSLGSRRNTIYF
DNA: TGTGCCAGCAGCTTGGGATCCAGGAGAAACACCATATATTTT

J: TRBJ1-2
D: .
length: 14
size: .
V: TRBV6-1
CDR3: CASSELFARDGYTF
DNA: TGTGCCAGCAGTGAACTTTTTGCAAGGGATGGCTACACCTTC

J: TRBJ1-5
D: .
length: 17
size: .
V: TRBV24-1
CDR3: CATTVDGLLGSNQPQHF
DNA: TGTGCCACCACCGTCGACGGCCTCTTGGGAAGCAATCAGCCCCAGCATTTT

J: TRBJ2-7
D: .
length: 19
size: .
V: TRBV4-1
CDR3: CASSQDLMLWELPIYEQYF
DNA: TGCGCCAGCAGCCAAGATTTGATGCTATGGGAGTTGCCTATCTACGAGCAGTACTTC

J: TRBJ1-1
D: .
length: 13
size: .
V: TRBV7-3
CDR3: CASSLTDNTEAFF
DNA: TGTGCCAGCAGCTTGACAGATAACACTGAAGCTTTCTTT

J: TRBJ2-1
D: TRBD2
length: 16
size: .
V: TRBV15
CDR3: CATSRERGLAANEQFF
DNA: TGTGCCACCAGCAGAGAGAGGGGACTAGCGGCGAATGAGCAGTTCTTC

J: TRBJ1-6
D: .
length: 14
size: few
V: TRBV7-9
CDR3: CASSFVEGNSPLHF
DNA: TGTGCCAGCAGCTTTGTCGAGGGAAATTCACCCCTCCACTTT

J: TRBJ2-5
D: TRBD2
length: 16
size: .
V: TRBV2
CDR3: CASSSGLAGTRETQYF
DNA: TGTGCCAGCAGTTCGGGACTAGCGGGGACGCGTGAGACCCAGTACTTC

J: TRBJ2-7
D: TRBD1
length: 14
size: few
V: TRBV12-3/TRBV12-4
CDR3: CASSRAQGAYEQYF
DNA: TGTGCCAGCAGCAGGGCCCAGGGGGCCTACGAGCAGTACTTC

J: TRBJ1-2
D: TRBD1
length: 13
size: few
V: TRBV27
CDR3: CASSLSGQGDYTF
DNA: TGTGCCAGCAGTTTATCGGGCCAGGGGGACTACACCTTC

J: TRBJ2-1
D: TRBD2
length: 15
size: many
V: TRBV7-8
CDR3: CASSLEGSGSVEQFF
DNA: TGTGCCAGCAGCTTAGAGGGTAGCGGGAGTGTTGAGCAGTTCTTC

J: TRBJ1-4
D: TRBD1
length: 17
size: .
V: TRBV4-3
CDR3: CASSQGTGGAFTEKLFF
DNA: TGCGCCAGCAGCCAAGGGACAGGGGGCGCCTTTACCGAAAAACTGTTTTTT

J: TRBJ2-3
D: .
length: 14
size: .
V: TRBV5-5
CDR3: CASSWQSTTDTQYF
DNA: TGTGCCAGCAGCTGGCAATCGACCACAGATACGCAGTATTTT

J: TRBJ1-1
D: TRBD1
length: 15
size: .
V: TRBV12-3/TRBV12-4
CDR3: CASKTDRGMLTEAFF
DNA: TGTGCCAGCAAAACGGACAGGGGAATGTTAACTGAAGCTTTCTTT

J: TRBJ2-5
D: .
length: 14
size: .
V: TRBV20-1
CDR3: CSARDIRGRETQYF
DNA: TGCAGTGCTAGAGATATACGGGGGCGGGAGACCCAGTACTTC

J: TRBJ2-1
D: .
length: 14
size: few
V: TRBV3-1
CDR3: CASSQRAAFNEQFF
DNA: TGTGCCAGCAGCCAAAGGGCAGCGTTCAATGAGCAGTTCTTC